This note documents a single T cell receptor beta chain sequence. As originally analysed: For nucleated cells, counts were estimated from reference gene primer amplification. Clones were sequenced by immunoSEQ multiplex PCR, and TCRdb holds only the in-frame ones, with some missing. V, J and clone size are those of that table, while D and trimming were read from the DNA. The data contain approximately 27,000 clones, roughly 88% of them singletons. The entry originates in a study of blood T cell repertoires in COVID-19. Study as a whole: Donors in the United States, Italy and Spain gave samples during acute or convalescent COVID-19. The cDNA or gDNA used as material had been derived from T cells, B-cell-depleted T cells, or PBMCs.

Trimming took 6 bases from V and 7 from J; bases not matched to a gene: 2. CDR1 MDHEN and CDR2 SYDVKM come from the germline V gene. CDR3 length: 13 residues. Sequences were obtained from peripheral blood. The chain links TRBV28 to TRBJ1-4, with 10 bases aligning to TRBD1. The clonotype originates from a man in his 70s with acute or convalescent COVID-19. The CDR3, as DNA: TGTGCCAGCAGGGACAGGGGGACTGAAAAACTGTTTTTT. This encodes CASRDRGTEKLFF.